The 22 T cell receptor beta chains below all came from one sample that was sequenced in a study of T cells in Graves' hyperthyroidism and ophthalmopathy. Amplification yielded TCR beta CDR3 regions, with RNA transcripts as the source. TCR CDR3 regions were first amplified by RT-PCR with HTBI primers. TCRdb passed the multiplex PCR reads through MiXCR, listing each CDR3 protein once. In the table there are about 690,000 distinct CDR3 sequences, around 15% of which are singletons. The source material was blood. The receptors here all came from a man in his fifties with Graves' hyperthyroidism.

The rearrangement joins TRBV3-1 to TRBJ2-2; 11 bases align to TRBD1. V shed 2 bases, J shed 6 bases, and the junction held 5 bases outside the gene matches. There are 16 residues in the CDR3. Germline loops: CDR1 LGHDT, CDR2 YNNKEL (reference sequence). The CDR3 spells CASSQNSGQGAGELFF. Here the CDR3 DNA reads TGTGCCAGCAGCCAAAATTCGGGACAGGGGGCCGGGGAGCTGTTTTTT.

This clonotype appeared once. The CDR3 region has the DNA TGTGCCACCAGTGACCCCAGGGGTCCCGATACGCAGTATTTT. Its protein product is CATSDPRGPDTQYF. The chain employs TRBV24-1 and TRBJ2-3; a possible D gene is TRBD1 (6 bases). This CDR3 has 14 amino acids. Germline CDR1 reads KGHDR; CDR2 reads SFDVKD. V was pared by 4 bases and J by 6 bases, with 13 bases between.

This clonotype was counted at least ten times. CDR3 nucleotide sequence: TGTGCCAGCAGCGCGACAGTGGAAAATGAAAAACTGTTTTTT. The encoded protein is CASSATVENEKLFF. This chain links TRBV9 with TRBJ1-4; tentative D call: TRBD1 (5 bases). Germline lookup yields CDR1 SGDLS and CDR2 YYNGEE. V dropped 3 bases and J dropped 5 bases, with 11 bases sitting between them. The CDR3 is made up of 14 amino acids.

In its sample, this clonotype was seen many times. As DNA, the CDR3 is TGTGCCAGCAGTTACACGGGGCCCACCGGGGAGCTGTTTTTT. It specifies CASSYTGPTGELFF. This chain uses TRBV6-2 or TRBV6-3 with TRBJ2-2; tentatively, D is TRBD1 or TRBD2 (5 bases each). Between the trimmed V and J ends, which lost 2 bases and 4 bases, there was a span of 8 bases. Germline-derived CDR1 and CDR2 are MNHEY and SVGEGT. This CDR3 has 14 amino acids.

This clonotype was counted only a few times. This chain connects TRBV28 to TRBJ1-4; D is possibly TRBD1 (6 bases). V gave up 4 bases and J gave up 5 bases, with 14 bases separating them. The CDR3 length is 15 residues. Germline CDR1 reads MDHEN; CDR2 reads SYDVKM. CDR3 in DNA: TGTGCCAGCAGTTCCGGGGGCGGTTTAAATGAAAAACTGTTTTTT. Protein sequence: CASSSGGGLNEKLFF.

The rearrangement links TRBV7-9 to TRBJ1-1; perhaps TRBD1 as D (5 bases). The germline V gene encodes CDR1 SEHNR and CDR2 FQNEAQ (reference sequence). CDR3 length equals 15 residues. Trimming shortened V by 2 bases and J by 4 bases, and 14 bases separated the two germline ends. DNA for the CDR3: TGTGCCAGCAGCTTAAGAGGGGCCCCGCGCACTGAAGCTTTCTTT. It encodes CASSLRGAPRTEAFF.

The chain links TRBV20-1 to TRBJ1-5; no clear D. The CDR3 runs 13 residues. The germline CDR1 and CDR2 sequences are DFQATT and SNEGSKA (reference sequence). V gave up 0 bases and J gave up 5 bases, with 8 bases separating them. The CDR3 DNA follows: TGCAGTGCTAGAGATTGGGGAGATCAGCCCCAGCATTTT. Residues: CSARDWGDQPQHF.

This clonotype was observed at least ten times. This chain links TRBV7-8 with TRBJ2-7; unclear D gene. The CDR3 length is 13 residues. V was clipped by 5 bases and J by 2 bases, with 10 bases between them. Germline values: CDR1 SGHVS, CDR2 FQNEAQ. CDR3 sequence reads: CASSAGPPYEQYF. In DNA, the CDR3 is TGTGCCAGCAGCGCCGGGCCTCCCTACGAGCAGTACTTC.

There are a few counts of this clonotype. The chain employs TRBV28 and TRBJ2-2, with D possibly being TRBD1 (5 bases). The CDR3 runs to 15 residues. Trimming removed 3 bases at V and 7 bases at J, with 15 bases between. Per germline, CDR1 MDHEN and CDR2 SYDVKM. CDR3 DNA sequence: TGTGCCAGCAGTTTTGGGTCAAGGGGCCTCGGGGAGCTGTTTTTT. As protein: CASSFGSRGLGELFF.

At least ten counts were recorded for this clonotype. This chain connects TRBV6-1 to TRBJ2-6; 9 positions match TRBD1. J lost 2 bases, V lost 6 bases, and 2 bases had no gene match. The CDR3 consists of 15 residues. The germline V gene has CDR1 MNHNS and CDR2 SASEGT. CDR3 coding DNA: TGTGCCAGCAGGGACAGGGGTCCTGGGGCCAACGTCCTGACTTTC. This sequence encodes CASRDRGPGANVLTF.

The chain couples TRBV28 to TRBJ1-4; TRBD1 aligns across 9 bases. Germline V gene lookup returns CDR1 MDHEN and CDR2 SYDVKM. J was trimmed by 5 bases and V by 5 bases; bases with no gene match: 6. The CDR3 contains 15 residues. The CDR3 DNA sequence: TGTGCCAGCAGTGAGGGGACAGGGACAAATGAAAAACTGTTTTTT. Protein product: CASSEGTGTNEKLFF.

On this clonotype: No conserved phenylalanine or tryptophan ends this CDR3, so it is likely a read error. The chain has TRBV12-3 or TRBV12-4 and TRBJ1-6, with D possibly matching TRBD1 (6 bases). The germline V and J ends were trimmed by 4 bases and 8 bases, with 9 bases remaining between them. The CDR3 runs 13 residues. The CDR3 sequence is CASSSRGYSPLHS. As DNA, the CDR3 is TGTGCCAGCAGTTCCAGGGGATATTCACCCCTCCACTCT.

This clonotype was recorded many times. J is TRBJ1-3 and V is TRBV6-1; D is uncertain. Germline V gene lookup returns CDR1 MNHNS and CDR2 SASEGT. Trimming took 5 bases from V and 5 from J, leaving 13 bases between them. This CDR3 has 14 residues. CDR3 sequence reads: CASSPSRARNTIYF. DNA for the CDR3: TGTGCCAGCAGTCCGTCTAGGGCTAGAAACACCATATATTTT.

This chain joins TRBV3-1 and TRBJ1-6; D is possibly TRBD1 (5 bases). The CDR3 has 17 residues. Trimming removed 3 bases from V and 4 bases from J, with 16 bases in between. Germline V gene data show CDR1 as LGHDT and CDR2 as YNNKEL (reference sequence). The CDR3 sequence is CASSHSLPGIYNSPLHF. The CDR3 DNA is TGTGCCAGCAGCCATTCCTTACCAGGGATTTATAATTCACCCCTCCACTTT. The whole variable domain, filled in from reference TRBV3-1 and TRBJ1-6, reads DTAVSQTPKYLVTQMGNDKSIKCEQNLGHDTMYWYKQDSKKFLKIMFSYNNKELIINETVPNRFSPKSPDKAHLNLHINSLELGDSAVYFCASSHSLPGIYNSPLHFGNGTRLTVT.

This clonotype came up many times. The chain has TRBV6-5 and TRBJ2-7; 8 positions match TRBD1. Germline CDR1 is MNHEY and CDR2 is SVGAGI. Trimming took 2 bases from V and 6 from J; bases not matched to a gene: 6. The CDR3 is 14 amino acids. CDR3 sequence (DNA): TGTGCCAGCAGTTACCCGGGGACAGGAAGCGAGCAGTACTTC. Translation: CASSYPGTGSEQYF.

A few counts support this clonotype. This sequence joins TRBV7-9 and TRBJ1-3; 9 nucleotides align to TRBD1. Trimming at V came to 5 bases and at J to 3 bases, leaving 8 bases not matched to a gene. The germline V gene has CDR1 SEHNR and CDR2 FQNEAQ (reference sequence). The CDR3 extends over 16 amino acids. The CDR3 sequence is CASSIRQGGIGNTIYF. DNA for the CDR3: TGTGCCAGCAGCATCCGACAGGGGGGCATTGGAAACACCATATATTTT.

This clonotype was recorded many times. The chain couples TRBV20-1 to TRBJ2-1, with D unclear. Germline V CDR1 and CDR2: DFQATT, SNEGSKA (reference sequence). The CDR3 extends over 13 amino acids. CDR3 region: CTITEGMGNEQFF. DNA of the CDR3: TGCACCATAACGGAAGGGATGGGGAATGAGCAGTTCTTC.

This clonotype was recorded many times. The V call is TRBV28, the J call TRBJ2-3; 7 bases fit TRBD1. The CDR3 length is 16 residues. Germline-derived CDR1 and CDR2 are MDHEN and SYDVKM. The J segment lost 2 bases and the V segment lost 6 bases, leaving 11 bases of the junction unmatched. The CDR3: CASSRTGVSTTDTQYF. The CDR3 bases are TGTGCCAGCAGCCGGACAGGCGTATCCACCACAGATACGCAGTATTTT.

The genes are TRBV4-1 and TRBJ2-7; D possibly matches TRBD1 or TRBD2 (6 bases each). Germline assignment: CDR1 MGHRA and CDR2 YSYEKL. The CDR3 runs 15 residues. V gave up 0 bases and J gave up 7 bases, with 16 bases separating them. As DNA, the CDR3 is TGCGCCAGCAGCCAAGATGATCCGGGGGCGCTGGAGCAGTACTTC. It translates to CASSQDDPGALEQYF.

Turning to this clonotype: This clone may be a read error of a much larger clone one base away. The chain employs TRBV14 and TRBJ2-5, with D unresolved. The CDR3 has 14 residues. Germline CDR1 SGHDN, CDR2 FVKESK. CDR3 bases: TGTGCCAGCAGCCAAGGTTTCCTCCAAGAGACCCCGTACTTC. As protein: CASSQGFLQETPYF. Full variable domain (outside the CDR3, taken from reference TRBV14 and TRBJ2-5): EAGVTQFPSHSVIEKGQTVTLRCDPISGHDNLYWYRRVMGKEIKFLLHFVKESKQDESGMPNNRFLAERTGGTYSTLKVQPAELEDSGVYFCASSQGFLQETPYFGPGTRLLVL.

This clonotype has at least ten counts. The chain is built from TRBV28 and TRBJ1-1; D is perhaps TRBD1 (6 bases). The germline CDR1 and CDR2 sequences are MDHEN and SYDVKM. The CDR3 sequence is 14 residues long. Trimming pared 4 bases from V and 1 base from J, leaving 10 bases between. CDR3 nucleotide sequence: TGTGCCAGCAGTTGGGGGGGGGCGAACACTGAAGCTTTCTTT. Translating it yields CASSWGGANTEAFF.

There are a few counts of this clonotype. This rearrangement joins TRBV20-1 to TRBJ2-3; D gene uncertain. The CDR3 totals 13 residues. V lost 3 bases and J 0 bases, leaving 7 bases between the germline ends. CDR1 is DFQATT and CDR2 is SNEGSKA in the germline V gene (reference sequence). The CDR3 region has the DNA TGCAGTGCTAGTATTCCTAGCACAGATACGCAGTATTTT. Protein product: CSASIPSTDTQYF.